This entry features one TCR beta chain sequence. Sequencing used immunoSEQ multiplex PCR; TCRdb keeps in-frame clones, though not all of them. The sample has 68,000 or so clones, under 95% seen once. The entry originates in a study of T cells after somatic rescue of genetic block. V gave up 7 bases and J gave up 6 bases; unmatched junction bases: 11. The CDR3 totals 16 residues. Germline CDR1 is MDHEN and CDR2 is SYDVKM. Sequencing input: peripheral blood mononuclear cells (PBMCs). The chain joins TRBV28 to TRBJ2-1; TRBD1 aligns across 11 bases. This receptor was taken from a man aged 40-49 years. Here the CDR3 reads CASTLGGTGGGNEQFF. The CDR3 nucleotides are TGTGCCAGCACTCTGGGCGGGACAGGGGGAGGCAATGAGCAGTTCTTC.